The present T cell receptor beta chain was sequenced within a study of OX40 agonist ivuxolimab in advanced cancers. Overall study: Patients received the agonistic anti-OX40 (CD134) antibody ivuxolimab. Patients received ivuxolimab, an intravenous treatment, every 2 weeks at 0.01 to 10 mg/kg. Hepatocellular carcinoma, melanoma, renal cell or head and neck cancer affected the dose-escalation patients.

Baseline, cycle 4 day 1, and cycle 7 day 1 were the blood sampling points. The germline V gene encodes CDR1 LNHDA and CDR2 SQIVND (reference sequence). The CDR3 extends over 15 amino acids. Trimming cost V 4 bases and J 9 bases, with 18 bases left between them. Libraries were prepared by immunoSEQ multiplex PCR; TCRdb keeps only in-frame clonotypes and omits some of them. Of nearly 85,000 clones detected, roughly 85% appear once; the ten largest clones hold 2%. The source is an adult with an advanced solid tumor such as melanoma, head and neck, liver or kidney cancer. The V and J genes are TRBV19 and TRBJ1-4; perhaps TRBD1 as D (5 bases). This material consisted of CD4+ or CD8+ T cells sorted from blood, taken in a trial of the OX40 agonist ivuxolimab. The CDR3 protein is CASSSLDPRGKKLFF. DNA for the CDR3: TGTGCCAGTAGTAGTTTGGACCCCCGGGGGAAAAAACTGTTTTTT.